This paragraph reports one T cell receptor (beta chain). Its antigen is as yet unknown. Sorted-subset replicate PCRs used around 220 ng DNA, some 31,000 T cell genomes. Sequenced by immunoSEQ multiplex PCR; TCRdb stores in-frame clones only, minus some. Here the sample spans some 2,100,000 clones, around 93% being singletons. These data originate in a study of shared clonotypes between healthy human individuals. Overall study findings and caveats: The sole specimen, blood, was sampled, and tissue repertoires likely differ.

Naive CD8 cells were CD45RO-negative, positively selected for CCR7, excluding terminally differentiated effector memory CD45RA+ cells. V was trimmed by 3 bases and J by 3 bases, leaving 9 bases between them. The CDR3 length is 12 residues. CDR1 and CDR2 from the germline V gene are GTSNPN and SVGIG (reference sequence). J is TRBJ2-7 and V is TRBV30; no clear D gene. The sequencing input was naive CD8+ T cells from PBMCs. This clonotype was obtained from a man younger than 35 in good health. Some clones in this sample may be carry-over from other donors' samples. The CDR3 loop is CAWRLPDYEQYF. The CDR3 coding sequence is TGTGCCTGGAGGTTACCGGACTACGAGCAGTACTTC.